These 8 T cell receptor beta chains came from one sample sequenced in a study of memory CD4+ T cells and cytomegalovirus serostatus. Single viable CD3+CD4+CD8-CD45RO+ cells were sorted as the memory CD4+ T cells. Libraries were prepared by immunoSEQ multiplex PCR; TCRdb keeps only in-frame clonotypes and omits some of them. The sample gives under 80,000 clones, around 83% of which show up once; approximately 0.92% is in the top ten. Sequenced sample: memory CD4+ T cells from blood. The receptors originated from an adult in good health and CMV-seronegative.

This clone showed up just a few times. The CDR3 here is CASSVGVGTSLVEGTQYF. The CDR3 DNA sequence: TGTGCCAGCAGCGTAGGGGTCGGGACTAGCCTAGTGGAGGGGACGCAGTATTTT. The V and J genes are TRBV9 and TRBJ2-3; 9 bases are a match to TRBD2. The germline V gene encodes CDR1 SGDLS and CDR2 YYNGEE. The CDR3 is 18 residues long. J lost 9 bases, V lost 0 bases, and 17 bases had no gene match.

CDR3 DNA: TGTGCCAGCAGCCCGAGGCGGAGCTCCTACAATGAGCAGTTCTTC. It translates to CASSPRRSSYNEQFF. The genes are TRBV5-8 and TRBJ2-1; D unresolved. The germline V gene encodes CDR1 SGHTS and CDR2 YDEGEE. The CDR3 consists of 15 residues. Trimming stripped 4 bases from V and 0 bases from J, with 11 bases between.

The chain joins TRBV5-1 to TRBJ2-3; 7 bases align to TRBD1. The V gene end was trimmed by 4 bases and the J gene end by 6 bases; junction bases not matched to a gene: 14. The CDR3 is made up of 16 amino acids. From germline, CDR1 is SGHRS and CDR2 YFSETQ. DNA for the CDR3: TGCGCCAGCAGCGCCTCGACAGGGCCACTCAAGGATACGCAGTATTTT. Translating it yields CASSASTGPLKDTQYF.

The rearrangement joins TRBV28 to TRBJ2-2, with TRBD1 identical over 9 bases. The germline V gene has CDR1 MDHEN and CDR2 SYDVKM. This CDR3 is built from 15 residues. Trimming took 5 bases from V and 1 from J; bases not matched to a gene: 2. CDR3 region: CASSRDRVNTGELFF. The CDR3, as DNA: TGTGCCAGCAGTCGGGACAGGGTGAACACCGGGGAGCTGTTTTTT. Full variable domain (remainder filled in from reference TRBV28 and TRBJ2-2): DVKVTQSSRYLVKRTGEKVFLECVQDMDHENMFWYRQDPGLGLRLIYFSYDVKMKEKGDIPEGYSVSREKKERFSLILESASTNQTSMYLCASSRDRVNTGELFFGEGSRLTVL.

The chain recombines TRBV7-9 with TRBJ2-3, with a tentative D call TRBD1 (5 bases). V lost 0 bases and J 4 bases, leaving 8 bases between the germline ends. CDR1 and CDR2 from the germline V gene are SEHNR and FQNEAQ (reference sequence). CDR3 length: 14 amino acids. The CDR3 loop reads CASSLAQGPDTQYF. For the CDR3, the DNA is TGTGCCAGCAGCTTAGCGCAGGGCCCAGATACGCAGTATTTT.

In its sample, this clone is medium-sized. The chain uses TRBV6-5 and TRBJ1-2; possibly TRBD1 for D (5 bases). Trimming took 2 bases from V and 8 from J, leaving 9 bases between them. The V gene's germline CDR1 is MNHEY and CDR2 SVGAGI. CDR3 length: 12 residues. The CDR3, as DNA: TGTGCCAGCAGTTACGTGGGGGGAGGCTACACCTTC. It specifies CASSYVGGGYTF.

The chain couples TRBV5-6 to TRBJ2-6; possible D gene TRBD1, 5 bases. The germline V gene has CDR1 SGHDT and CDR2 YYEEEE. Trimming pared 0 bases from V and 0 bases from J, leaving 13 bases between. The length of the CDR3 is 18 residues. The CDR3 loop is CASSLGPGIRSGANVLTF. The CDR3 nucleotides read TGTGCCAGCAGCTTGGGTCCAGGGATACGCTCTGGGGCCAACGTCCTGACTTTC.

CDR3 region: CATKSRTGRTGELFF. The CDR3 DNA reads as TGTGCCACCAAATCTCGGACAGGGCGGACCGGGGAGCTGTTTTTT. The chain couples TRBV28 to TRBJ2-2; 8 bases are a match to TRBD1. The junction had 12 bases not matched to a gene; V was cut back by 10 bases and J by 5 bases. The CDR3 is 15 residues long. Germline V gene sequence: CDR1 MDHEN, CDR2 SYDVKM.